This TCR beta chain originates from a study of cytomegalovirus exposure and HLA in healthy donors. Broader study findings: A cluster of highly shared sequence variants was likely a sequencing artifact. Reports indicate that TCR beta sequences accurately predicted the HLA-A and HLA-B alleles of most subjects. Overall, under 200 TCR beta chains were annotated as cytomegalovirus-associated. Most observed TCR sequences were rare, whereas some public TCRs were detected in many donors.

CDR3 length: 13 residues. In germline, CDR1 is SNHLY, CDR2 FYNNEI. The ends were cut back, 8 bases at V and 0 bases at J, with 7 bases in the middle. In the case of this clone: Antigen specificity is unknown.

PCR employed 60 Vbeta and 13 Jbeta primers. Profiling relied on immunoSEQ multiplex PCR, and the TCRdb table lists in-frame clones only, not all of them. The sample has 150,000 or so clones; around three quarters are singletons. This TCR came from a man aged 40-55 years in good health and CMV-seronegative. The chain joins TRBV2 to TRBJ2-2, with D tentatively TRBD1 (5 bases). What was sequenced was PBMCs. CDR3 DNA sequence: TGTGCCAGCCAGGGTCCGAACACCGGGGAGCTGTTTTTT. This gives the protein CASQGPNTGELFF.